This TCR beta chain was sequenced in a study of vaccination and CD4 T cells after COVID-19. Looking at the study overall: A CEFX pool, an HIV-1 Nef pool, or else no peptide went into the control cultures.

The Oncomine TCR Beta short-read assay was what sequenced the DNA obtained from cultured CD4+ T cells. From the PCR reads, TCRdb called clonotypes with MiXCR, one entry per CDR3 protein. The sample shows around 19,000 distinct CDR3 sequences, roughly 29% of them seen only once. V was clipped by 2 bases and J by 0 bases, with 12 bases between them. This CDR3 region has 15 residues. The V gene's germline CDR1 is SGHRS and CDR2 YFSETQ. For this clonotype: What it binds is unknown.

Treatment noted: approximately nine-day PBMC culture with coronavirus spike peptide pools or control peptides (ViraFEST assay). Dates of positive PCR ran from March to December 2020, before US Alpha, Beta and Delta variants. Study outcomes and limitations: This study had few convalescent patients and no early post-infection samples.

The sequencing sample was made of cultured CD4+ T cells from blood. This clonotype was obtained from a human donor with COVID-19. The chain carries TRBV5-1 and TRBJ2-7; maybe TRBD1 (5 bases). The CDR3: CASSLTGLSSYEQYF. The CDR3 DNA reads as TGCGCCAGCAGCTTAACAGGCCTCAGCTCCTACGAGCAGTACTTC. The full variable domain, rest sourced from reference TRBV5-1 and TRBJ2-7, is KAGVTQTPRYLIKTRGQQVTLSCSPISGHRSVSWYQQTPGQGLQFLFEYFSETQRNKGNFPGRFSGRQFSNSRSEMNVSTLELGDSALYLCASSLTGLSSYEQYFGPGTRLTVT.